This TCR beta chain originates from a study of cytomegalovirus exposure and HLA in healthy donors. The study, taken as a whole, reports: The classifier reportedly diagnosed cytomegalovirus status with high specificity and sensitivity. Specific recognition of CMV antigens was confirmed in vitro for a few chains (all CMV-associated).

A multiplex PCR was run with 60 Vbeta primers and 13 Jbeta primers. The assay was immunoSEQ multiplex PCR, and TCRdb's table has in-frame clones only and misses some. The data show about 150,000 clones, with roughly 80% seen just once and around 5.4% held by the top ten. In regard to this clone: Its cognate antigen is unknown. Sequence at one end of the junction differs from germline and may be a read error.

The CDR3 has 12 amino acids. Germline V gene data show CDR1 as SNHLY and CDR2 as FYNNEI. The V call is TRBV2, the J call TRBJ2-1; 8 bases are a match to TRBD2. The origin of this receptor is a man younger than 40 in good health and CMV-seropositive. The source material was PBMCs. As DNA, the CDR3 is TGTGCCAGCAGTGCAACGGGACTAGGTTACGTCTTC. It encodes CASSATGLGYVF.